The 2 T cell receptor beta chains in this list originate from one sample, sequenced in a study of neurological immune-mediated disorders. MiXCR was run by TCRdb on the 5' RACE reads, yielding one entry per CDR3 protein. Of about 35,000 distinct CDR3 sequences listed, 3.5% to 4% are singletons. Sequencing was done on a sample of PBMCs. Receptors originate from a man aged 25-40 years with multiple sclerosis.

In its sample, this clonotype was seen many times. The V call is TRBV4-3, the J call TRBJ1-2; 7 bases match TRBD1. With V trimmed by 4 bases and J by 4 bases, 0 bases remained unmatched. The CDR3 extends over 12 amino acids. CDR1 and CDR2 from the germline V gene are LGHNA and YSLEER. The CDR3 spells CASSRTGYGYTF. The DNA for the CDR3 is TGCGCCAGCAGCCGGACAGGCTATGGCTACACCTTC.

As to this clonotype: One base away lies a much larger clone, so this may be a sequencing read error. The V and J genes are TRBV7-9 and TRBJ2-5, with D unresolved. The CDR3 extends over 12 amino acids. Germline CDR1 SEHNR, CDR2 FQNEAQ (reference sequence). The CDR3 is CANSIGSETQYF. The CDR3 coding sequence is TGTGCCAACAGCATCGGATCGGAGACCCAGTACTTC.